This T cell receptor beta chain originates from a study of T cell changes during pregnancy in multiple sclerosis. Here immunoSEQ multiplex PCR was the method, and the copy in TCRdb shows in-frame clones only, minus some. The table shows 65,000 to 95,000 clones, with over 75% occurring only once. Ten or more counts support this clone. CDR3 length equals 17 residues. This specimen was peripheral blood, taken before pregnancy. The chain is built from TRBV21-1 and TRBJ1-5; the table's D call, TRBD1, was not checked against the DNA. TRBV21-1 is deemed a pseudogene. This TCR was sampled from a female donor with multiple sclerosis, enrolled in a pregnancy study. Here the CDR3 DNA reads TGTGCCAGCAGCGGTCCCGGGACAGGGGGGGAGAATCAGCCCCAGCATTTT. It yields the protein CASSGPGTGGENQPQHF.